The following is a TCR beta chain sequence with its context. The antigen remains undetermined. From germline, CDR1 is SGHTA and CDR2 FQGNSA. This CDR3 is built from 14 residues. V shed 8 bases and J shed 7 bases, with 15 bases lying between them. This entry comes from a study of Graves' ophthalmopathy and Graves' hyperthyroidism. Study details: Where ophthalmopathy was absent within 18 months of follow-up, hyperthyroidism was stable.

Overall study results and limits: Its predictions of ophthalmopathy progression gave the model around 71% sensitivity and 72.22% specificity. The majority of expanded thyroid clonotypes above 0.001 frequency also occurred in blood.

From RNA, the CDR3 regions of TCR beta chains were amplified and sequenced. Scientists carried out first-round RT-PCR using HTBI primers and then a second-round multiplex PCR. MiXCR, applied by TCRdb to the multiplex PCR reads, yields one record per CDR3 protein. The repertoire holds 580,000 or so distinct CDR3 sequences, with just under 40% as singletons. Sequencing was done on a sample of peripheral blood or thyroid tissue (not recorded which). V usage is TRBV7-2 and J usage is TRBJ1-6; D remains unclear. This receptor was identified in an adult man with Graves' hyperthyroidism. CDR3 sequence: CASSAGGPNSPLHF. In nucleotides, the CDR3 is TGTGCCAGCTCTGCGGGAGGGCCCAATTCACCCCTCCACTTT.